This T cell receptor (beta chain) is drawn from a study of blood T cells in healthy people across ages. Study in general: Template switching retrieved approximately one barcoded beta molecule for each two T cells. Whole-study findings and limits: The unknown donor CMV status may have confounded expanded clonotype changes.

Of note for this clonotype: Its target is not known.

The CDR3 has 13 residues. The germline V gene has CDR1 ENHRY and CDR2 SYGVKD. V was clipped by 0 bases and J by 5 bases, with 6 bases between them. Per sample, at least 5 micrograms of total RNA were extracted. Alongside a J-beta primer mix, a sample-barcoded 5' primer served in a second PCR lasting roughly 6 to 11 cycles. Per sample, CDR3-containing paired-end reads numbered at least 2.5 million. Each CDR3 protein is one row after TCRdb ran MiXCR on the 5' RACE reads. Among 550,000 to 800,000 distinct CDR3 sequences listed, approximately 21% were seen once. The sequencing sample was made of blood. The clonotype comes from a man between 65 and 85 years old in good health. The chain links TRBV10-3 to TRBJ2-3, with unresolved D. In nucleotides, the CDR3 is TGTGCCATCAGTGAGTCTGGGGAAGATACGCAGTATTTT. Translating gives CAISESGEDTQYF.